One sample yielded the 12 T cell receptor beta chains listed below, sequenced in a study of T cell responses to AZD1222 COVID-19 vaccine. The data were produced by immunoSEQ multiplex PCR, yet TCRdb's version contains in-frame clones alone and is incomplete. The sample consists of some 200,000 clones, just over 90% of them appearing once. The sequencing here drew on peripheral blood, taken on day 0 of AZD1222 vaccination. These receptors were taken from an adult in good health.

The chain combines TRBV5-1 with TRBJ2-2; tentatively, D is TRBD2 (6 bases). Trimming stripped 4 bases from V and 1 base from J, with 14 bases between. Germline-derived CDR1 and CDR2 are SGHRS and YFSETQ. This CDR3 has 16 amino acids. Here the CDR3 reads CASSPGIAVNTGELFF. In DNA, the CDR3 is TGCGCCAGCAGCCCGGGAATAGCGGTGAACACCGGGGAGCTGTTTTTT.

The chain is built from TRBV4-1 and TRBJ1-6, with D unresolved. CDR3 size: 14 residues. V lost 4 bases to trimming and J lost 6 bases, with 10 bases between them. CDR1 is MGHRA, CDR2 YSYEKL, per germline. The DNA of the CDR3 is TGCGCCAGCAGCCCCCAGTGGGGTAATTCACCCCTCCACTTT. Translated: CASSPQWGNSPLHF.

The J gene is TRBJ1-1, the V gene TRBV7-9; D call uncertain. With 1 base removed from V and 7 bases from J, the gap between germline ends came to 7 bases. This CDR3 is 12 amino acids long. Germline V gene data show CDR1 as SEHNR and CDR2 as FQNEAQ (reference sequence). CDR3 nucleotides: TGTGCCAGCAGCTTAGAGACACTTGAAGCTTTCTTT. This encodes CASSLETLEAFF.

This rearrangement joins TRBV2 to TRBJ2-7; D perhaps matches TRBD1 (5 bases). Trimming left V 6 bases short and J 3 bases short, with 12 bases between. The CDR3 spans 13 residues. Per the germline V gene, CDR1 is SNHLY and CDR2 is FYNNEI. CDR3 residues: CASRLGQGYEQYF. CDR3 bases: TGTGCCAGCAGACTTGGTCAGGGCTACGAGCAGTACTTC.

This clone was observed once. The chain employs TRBV13 and TRBJ2-5, with 8 bases lining up with TRBD2. CDR1 and CDR2 (germline): PRHDT, FYEKMQ (reference sequence). J gave up 0 bases and V 5 bases, and 5 bases lay outside the gene matches. This CDR3 region has 15 residues. CDR3 loop: CASSHRGGYQETQYF. The CDR3 DNA reads TGTGCCAGCAGCCACCGCGGGGGGTACCAAGAGACCCAGTACTTC. The whole variable domain, filled in from reference TRBV13 and TRBJ2-5, reads AAGVIQSPRHLIKEKRETATLKCYPIPRHDTVYWYQQGPGQDPQFLISFYEKMQSDKGSIPDRFSAQQFSDYHSELNMSSLELGDSALYFCASSHRGGYQETQYFGPGTRLLVL.

The chain joins TRBV27 to TRBJ2-6; a weak D match, TRBD2 (5 bases). Germline values: CDR1 MNHEY, CDR2 SMNVEV (reference sequence). CDR3 length: 15 amino acids. Trimming pared 8 bases from V and 1 base from J, leaving 12 bases between. For the CDR3, the DNA is TGTGCCAGCTCGAGGGTCTCATCTGGGGCCAACGTCCTGACTTTC. This encodes CASSRVSSGANVLTF.

The J gene is TRBJ2-1, the V gene TRBV7-3; D is ambiguous. The V and J ends lost 1 base and 4 bases respectively, with 5 bases between them. The CDR3 consists of 13 residues. Germline V lookup: CDR1 SGHTA, CDR2 FQGTGA. CDR3 nucleotide sequence: TGTGCCAGCAGCTTAAATGCGTACAATGAGCAGTTCTTC. Translating it yields CASSLNAYNEQFF.

The chain has TRBV4-1 and TRBJ1-6, with 10 bases lining up with TRBD1. The CDR3 contains 15 residues. The V gene end was trimmed by 3 bases and the J gene end by 9 bases; junction bases not matched to a gene: 5. Germline values: CDR1 MGHRA, CDR2 YSYEKL. CDR3 nucleotides: TGCGCCAGCAGCCAGGGACAGGGGCCTTCTTCACCCCTCCACTTT. Its protein product is CASSQGQGPSSPLHF.

This chain uses TRBV6-9 with TRBJ1-1, with D tentatively TRBD1 (6 bases). Germline V lookup: CDR1 MNHGY, CDR2 SVAAGI. The CDR3 is 13 amino acids. V was trimmed by 7 bases and J by 4 bases, leaving 13 bases between them. The CDR3 protein is CASKTRGATEAFF. The CDR3 DNA reads TGTGCCAGCAAAACTCGGGGGGCCACTGAAGCTTTCTTT.

The chain is built from TRBV3-1 (or the pseudogene TRBV3-2) and TRBJ1-1; the D is unclear. The CDR3 contains 11 residues. CDR1 LGHDT and CDR2 YNNKEL come from the germline V gene (reference sequence). V shed 7 bases and J shed 8 bases, with 11 bases lying between them. The CDR3 DNA reads as TGTGCCAGCACCCACGGGGTAGAAGCTTTCTTT. It is translated as CASTHGVEAFF.

This chain uses TRBV18 with TRBJ2-7, with TRBD1 matching over 7 bases. CDR3 size: 15 residues. The V and J ends lost 2 bases and 3 bases, in that order; junction bases with no gene match: 7. CDR1 is KGHSH, CDR2 LQKENI, per germline. The CDR3 nucleotides are TGTGCCAGCTCACCAGAGGGACAGTGGCTCTACGAGCAGTACTTC. Amino acid sequence: CASSPEGQWLYEQYF.

The rearrangement links TRBV5-1 to TRBJ1-5; D is uncertain. The V and J ends lost 3 bases and 7 bases respectively, with 14 bases between them. Germline lookup yields CDR1 SGHRS and CDR2 YFSETQ. The CDR3 extends over 14 amino acids. The CDR3: CASSCETGPQPQHF. The CDR3 DNA follows: TGCGCCAGCAGCTGCGAGACGGGCCCCCAGCCCCAGCATTTT.